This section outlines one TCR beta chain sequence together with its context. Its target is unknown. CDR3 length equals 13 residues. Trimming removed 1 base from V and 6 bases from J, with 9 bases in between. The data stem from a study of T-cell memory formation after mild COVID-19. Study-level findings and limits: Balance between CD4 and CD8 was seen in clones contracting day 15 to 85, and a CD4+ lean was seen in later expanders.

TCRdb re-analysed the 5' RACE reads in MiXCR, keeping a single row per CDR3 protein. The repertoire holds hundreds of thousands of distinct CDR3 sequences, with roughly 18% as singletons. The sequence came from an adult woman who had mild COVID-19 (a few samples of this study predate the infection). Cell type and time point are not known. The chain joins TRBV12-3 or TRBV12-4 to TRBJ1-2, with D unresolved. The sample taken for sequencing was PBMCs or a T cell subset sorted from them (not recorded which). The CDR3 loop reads CASSLVGSDGYTF. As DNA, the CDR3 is TGTGCCAGCAGTTTAGTAGGGAGCGATGGCTACACCTTC.